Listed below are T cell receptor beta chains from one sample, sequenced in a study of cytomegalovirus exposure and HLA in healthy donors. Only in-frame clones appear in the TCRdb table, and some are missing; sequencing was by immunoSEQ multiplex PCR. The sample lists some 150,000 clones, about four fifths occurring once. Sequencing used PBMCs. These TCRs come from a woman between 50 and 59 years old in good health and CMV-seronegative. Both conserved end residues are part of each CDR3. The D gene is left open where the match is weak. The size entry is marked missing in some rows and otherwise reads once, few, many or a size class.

CDR3 protein: CASRLSCEAFF
clone size: .
V gene: TRBV21-1
D gene: .

CDR3 protein: CASSLSSPSGGYTF
clone size: .
V gene: TRBV27
D gene: .

CDR3 protein: CASSPDQRENEQYF
clone size: .
V gene: TRBV9
D gene: TRBD2

CDR3 protein: CASSLGSGTGVGYTF
clone size: .
V gene: TRBV13
D gene: TRBD1

CDR3 protein: CASSPRDRFNTEAFF
clone size: .
V gene: TRBV18
D gene: .

CDR3 protein: CASIWNTEAFF
clone size: .
V gene: TRBV25-1
D gene: .

CDR3 protein: CASSLGQPAGYEQYF
clone size: once
V gene: TRBV28
D gene: .

CDR3 protein: CASSYIAVPDTQYF
clone size: .
V gene: TRBV6-5
D gene: .

CDR3 protein: CASSEQPDSYEQYF
clone size: .
V gene: TRBV6-4
D gene: .

CDR3 protein: CATSPRRGAEAFF
clone size: few
V gene: TRBV15
D gene: .

CDR3 protein: CASSLERGTDTQYF
clone size: .
V gene: TRBV11-2
D gene: .

CDR3 protein: CASSLETRTGQYF
clone size: .
V gene: TRBV6-6
D gene: TRBD1

CDR3 protein: CASSWGQGDTEAFF
clone size: .
V gene: TRBV7-9
D gene: TRBD1

CDR3 protein: CASKGALGGAETQYF
clone size: .
V gene: TRBV28
D gene: .

CDR3 protein: CASSPSGDYGYTF
clone size: .
V gene: TRBV7-8
D gene: .

CDR3 protein: CASSYGQAKLGYTF
clone size: .
V gene: TRBV6-6
D gene: TRBD1

CDR3 protein: CASSSLRVSSGANVLTF
clone size: .
V gene: TRBV5-6
D gene: .

CDR3 protein: CASSLGNLRLGKYNEQFF
clone size: .
V gene: TRBV7-9
D gene: .